The 23 T cell receptor beta chains in this list originate from one sample, sequenced in a study of tumor-infiltrating lymphocytes in localized non-small cell lung cancer. Only in-frame clones appear in the TCRdb table, and some are missing; sequencing was by immunoSEQ multiplex PCR. The sample contains 7,000 or so clones, roughly 70% of which appear only once. The sample comprised lung tumor tissue. Receptors originate from a human donor with non-small cell lung cancer.

This clone is categorized as large. The gene calls are TRBV6-6 and TRBJ1-1; D gene ambiguous. Germline CDR1 and CDR2: MNHNY and SVGAGI (reference sequence). The CDR3 is 13 amino acids. Trimming shortened V by 2 bases and J by 5 bases, and 9 bases separated the two germline ends. The CDR3 DNA sequence: TGTGCCAGCAGTTACGCGGGGAATACTGAAGCTTTCTTT. Protein: CASSYAGNTEAFF.

The chain employs TRBV9 and TRBJ2-1; D call uncertain. Per germline, CDR1 SGDLS and CDR2 YYNGEE. This CDR3 spans 16 amino acids. V was clipped by 4 bases and J by 5 bases, with 19 bases between them. The CDR3 nucleotides read TGTGCCAGCAGCATTCTAAGTAGTCCCACCAACAATGAGCAGTTCTTC. This sequence encodes CASSILSSPTNNEQFF.

In this sample, this clone turned up once. Other DNA sequences of this sample code for an identical CDR3. The chain carries TRBV14 and TRBJ1-6; D is uncertain. V lost 1 base, J lost 1 base, and 5 bases lay in between. CDR3 length: 15 amino acids. In germline, CDR1 is SGHDN, CDR2 FVKESK. This CDR3 is CASSQGGSYNSPLHF. The CDR3 region has the DNA TGTGCCAGCAGCCAAGGTGGATCCTATAATTCACCCCTCCACTTT.

This chain links TRBV2 with TRBJ2-1; 9 bases match TRBD2. Germline CDR1 is SNHLY and CDR2 is FYNNEI. The CDR3 length is 15 residues. With V trimmed by 3 bases and J by 2 bases, 2 bases remained unmatched. CDR3 in amino acids: CASSDASGAYNEQFF. CDR3 nucleotide sequence: TGTGCCAGCAGTGATGCTAGCGGGGCCTACAATGAGCAGTTCTTC.

This chain connects TRBV5-6 to TRBJ2-1, with 8 bases that match TRBD1. V gave up 4 bases and J gave up 4 bases; unmatched junction bases: 7. The germline gives CDR1 SGHDT, CDR2 YYEEEE. This CDR3 contains 15 residues. In DNA, the CDR3 is TGTGCCAGCAGCGCCCTGGACAGGGATTACAATGAGCAGTTCTTC. It specifies CASSALDRDYNEQFF.

The J gene is TRBJ2-2, the V gene TRBV7-6; TRBD1 might be the D (6 bases). Germline V gene lookup returns CDR1 SGHVS and CDR2 FNYEAQ. The CDR3 totals 20 residues. V was cut by 1 base and J by 2 bases, with 23 bases left in between. The CDR3 DNA sequence: TGTGCCAGCAGCTTAGAGAGGGCAATTTCAGGGGCGGACAACACCGGGGAGCTGTTTTTT. Translation gives CASSLERAISGADNTGELFF. The full variable domain, its missing parts supplied by reference TRBV7-6 and TRBJ2-2, is GAGVSQSPRYKVTKRGQDVALRCDPISGHVSLYWYRQALGQGPEFLTYFNYEAQQDKSGLPNDRFSAERPEGSISTLTIQRTEQRDSAMYRCASSLERAISGADNTGELFFGEGSRLTVL.

This chain joins TRBV5-1 and TRBJ1-4, with D possibly TRBD1 on 6 matching bases. In germline, CDR1 is SGHRS, CDR2 YFSETQ. The V and J ends lost 4 bases and 0 bases respectively, with 13 bases between them. The CDR3 extends over 16 amino acids. CDR3 DNA sequence: TGCGCCAGCAGCCTACGGGAGGGGGCAACTAATGAAAAACTGTTTTTT. Protein: CASSLREGATNEKLFF. Full variable domain (remainder filled in from reference TRBV5-1 and TRBJ1-4): KAGVTQTPRYLIKTRGQQVTLSCSPISGHRSVSWYQQTPGQGLQFLFEYFSETQRNKGNFPGRFSGRQFSNSRSEMNVSTLELGDSALYLCASSLREGATNEKLFFGSGTQLSVL.

The gene calls are TRBV9 and TRBJ2-3, with TRBD1 matching over 7 bases. From germline, CDR1 is SGDLS and CDR2 YYNGEE. This CDR3 contains 15 residues. With V trimmed by 4 bases and J by 3 bases, 8 bases remained unmatched. Here the CDR3 reads CASSLGTVRTDTQYF. The CDR3, as DNA: TGTGCCAGCAGCCTAGGGACAGTGAGGACAGATACGCAGTATTTT.

The genes are TRBV7-4 and TRBJ2-7, with D possibly TRBD2 on 6 matching bases. Germline loops: CDR1 SGHVT, CDR2 SQSDAQ. This CDR3 contains 12 residues. Trimming removed 8 bases from V and 5 bases from J, with 13 bases in between. CDR3 amino acids: CASRREAHEQYF. The CDR3 DNA is TGTGCCAGCCGCAGGGAGGCCCACGAGCAGTACTTC.

This clone has just one count. The chain employs TRBV11-2 and TRBJ1-1; 9 bases map to TRBD1. CDR3 size: 13 residues. V dropped 5 bases and J dropped 11; count of bases not matched to a gene: 9. CDR1 and CDR2 (germline): SGHAT, FQNNGV. This CDR3 reads CASSLKWGTGAFF. CDR3 nucleotides: TGTGCCAGCAGCCTCAAGTGGGGGACAGGGGCTTTCTTT.

The chain has TRBV7-8 and TRBJ1-1; maybe TRBD1 (6 bases). This CDR3 is built from 13 residues. In germline, CDR1 is SGHVS, CDR2 FQNEAQ. The ends were cut back, 1 base at V and 8 bases at J, with 11 bases in the middle. Here the CDR3 DNA reads TGTGCCAGCAGCTTAGGGTATCAGGGGGAAGCTTTCTTT. It translates to CASSLGYQGEAFF.

This rearrangement joins TRBV6-4 to TRBJ2-7, with TRBD2 identical over 8 bases. Germline CDR1 MRHNA, CDR2 SNTAGT. This CDR3 has 15 residues. Trimming removed 5 bases from V and 7 bases from J; junction bases left unmatched: 13. The CDR3 coding sequence is TGTGCCAGCAGTTACGGCGGGGGGAATTTTGGGGAGCAGTACTTC. It encodes CASSYGGGNFGEQYF.

The chain uses TRBV12-5 and TRBJ1-5; a weak D match, TRBD1 (5 bases). Germline values: CDR1 LGHNT, CDR2 FRNRAP. V lost 1 base and J 5 bases, leaving 9 bases between the germline ends. The CDR3 consists of 14 residues. CDR3 nucleotide sequence: TGTGCTAGTGGTTTGGGGACATCTCATCAGCCCCAGCATTTT. Its translation: CASGLGTSHQPQHF.

The V and J genes are TRBV10-1 and TRBJ2-3, with 10 positions matching TRBD2. The germline gives CDR1 WNHNN, CDR2 SYGVQD (reference sequence). The V segment lost 2 bases and the J segment 2 bases; nucleotides outside the gene matches: 7. The CDR3 is 17 amino acids. The CDR3 sequence: CASSETIAGGDTDTQYF. The DNA of the CDR3 is TGCGCCAGCAGTGAGACCATAGCGGGGGGCGACACAGATACGCAGTATTTT.

The V and J genes are TRBV4-2 and TRBJ1-3; D unresolved. The V end was cut by 3 bases, the J end by 2 bases, with 8 bases between. Per germline, CDR1 LGHNA and CDR2 YNFKEQ. The CDR3 sequence is 14 residues long. The CDR3 is CASSQGQPGNTIYF. As DNA, the CDR3 is TGTGCCAGCAGCCAGGGTCAACCTGGAAACACCATATATTTT.

Relative to its sample, this clone is medium-sized. The chain is built from TRBV5-1 and TRBJ2-7, with D perhaps matching TRBD2 (6 bases). Germline lookup yields CDR1 SGHRS and CDR2 YFSETQ. V lost 4 bases and J lost 4, with 15 bases in between. There are 14 residues in the CDR3. The CDR3 DNA is TGCGCCAGCAGCGTCGGGGACTCCGTTTACGAGCAGTACTTC. Translation gives CASSVGDSVYEQYF.

The chain carries TRBV5-6 and TRBJ2-3; 14 nucleotides match TRBD2. V lost 0 bases to trimming and J lost 4 bases; unmatched junction nucleotides: 10. The CDR3 runs 19 residues. Looked up from germline, CDR1 is SGHDT and CDR2 is YYEEEE. CDR3: CASSLEGGPGLAGADTQYF. Here the CDR3 DNA reads TGTGCCAGCAGCTTGGAGGGGGGTCCGGGACTAGCGGGGGCAGATACGCAGTATTTT.

This clone was picked up a small number of times. The gene calls are TRBV6-1 and TRBJ1-1; the D is unclear. The ends were cut back, 7 bases at V and 0 bases at J, with 9 bases in the middle. The CDR3 consists of 13 residues. Germline V gene lookup returns CDR1 MNHNS and CDR2 SASEGT. The CDR3 nucleotides are TGTGCCAGCAAAAAAGCTGTGAACACTGAAGCTTTCTTT. Its translation: CASKKAVNTEAFF.

The chain links TRBV9 to TRBJ1-1, with D uncertain. This CDR3 has 14 residues. From germline, CDR1 is SGDLS and CDR2 YYNGEE. The V end was cut by 3 bases, the J end by 1 base, with 10 bases between. The DNA of the CDR3 is TGTGCCAGCAGCGGCCAGAACACGAACACTGAAGCTTTCTTT. Protein sequence: CASSGQNTNTEAFF. Combining the CDR3 with reference TRBV9 and TRBJ1-1 gives the whole variable domain DSGVTQTPKHLITATGQRVTLRCSPRSGDLSVYWYQQSLDQGLQFLIQYYNGEERAKGNILERFSAQQFPDLHSELNLSSLELGDSALYFCASSGQNTNTEAFFGQGTRLTVV.

The J gene is TRBJ2-2, the V gene TRBV10-2; 7 bases are shared with TRBD1. The germline V gene has CDR1 WSHSY and CDR2 SAAADI. The CDR3 extends over 18 amino acids. Trimming took 2 bases from V and 4 from J; bases not matched to a gene: 13. For the CDR3, the DNA is TGCGCCAGCAGTGAGCCCAGGCCCCGACAGGGATCCACCGGGGAGCTGTTTTTT. Its protein product is CASSEPRPRQGSTGELFF.

The chain links TRBV10-3 to TRBJ1-5; D is perhaps TRBD1 (6 bases). Germline CDR1 and CDR2: ENHRY and SYGVKD. The CDR3 contains 14 residues. V dropped 4 bases and J dropped 6 bases, with 13 bases sitting between them. DNA for the CDR3: TGTGCCATCAGTGCCCAGGGGCGGGGTCAGCCCCAGCATTTT. Translation gives CAISAQGRGQPQHF.

The chain employs TRBV7-3 and TRBJ2-7; 9 bases map to TRBD1. V dropped 4 bases and J dropped 13; count of bases not matched to a gene: 14. This CDR3 comprises 14 residues. CDR1 and CDR2 from the germline V gene are SGHTA and FQGTGA. This chain's CDR3 is CASSSTGGDAPQYF. CDR3 DNA sequence: TGTGCCAGCAGCTCCACAGGGGGCGACGCCCCGCAATACTTC.

Only a few counts were recorded for this clone. This chain connects TRBV5-6 to TRBJ2-3; D is unresolved. V shed 1 base and J shed 0 bases, with 3 bases lying between them. The CDR3 runs 13 residues. CDR1 and CDR2 (germline): SGHDT, YYEEEE. The CDR3 bases are TGTGCCAGCAGCTTGAGGAGCACAGATACGCAGTATTTT. This translates into CASSLRSTDTQYF.